The subject of this entry is one T cell receptor (beta chain). The sample comes from a study of blood T cell repertoires in COVID-19. Study details: From the United States, Italy and Spain came samples of acute and convalescent COVID-19. Sources were T cells, B-cell-depleted T cells, or PBMCs; the material itself was cDNA or gDNA.

Trimming took 3 bases from V and 4 from J, leaving 22 bases between them. CDR1 and CDR2 (germline): GTSNPN, SVGIG (reference sequence). This CDR3 has 17 amino acids. Only in-frame clones appear in the TCRdb table, and some are missing; sequencing was by immunoSEQ multiplex PCR. The sample carries roughly 70,000 clones, about nine tenths recorded once. The TCR originated in a woman over 75 with active or convalescent COVID-19. The V and J genes are TRBV30 and TRBJ1-3; D remains unclear. What was sequenced was peripheral blood. Written as DNA, the CDR3 is TGTGCCTGGAGCACACCACGCACAAACCTGTTGGGAAACACCATATATTTT. Its translation: CAWSTPRTNLLGNTIYF.